This T cell receptor (beta chain) originates from a study of response to subunit inactivated influenza vaccine. General study findings and limits: Few additional T cells are recruited per seasonal influenza vaccination, authors suggested.

TCRdb redid the calling of the RT-PCR reads with MiXCR, one entry per CDR3 protein. The sample lists 500,000 or so distinct CDR3 sequences; approximately 16% were seen once. On this clonotype: Antigen: not known.

The ends lost 3 bases at V and 2 bases at J; junction bases unmatched: 12. The germline V gene encodes CDR1 DFQATT and CDR2 SNEGSKA (reference sequence). This CDR3 is 16 amino acids long. The clonotype comes from a man between 50 and 75 years old who received an inactivated influenza vaccine. The V gene is TRBV20-1, the J gene TRBJ2-7, with 8 bases that match TRBD2. The specimen comprised CD4+ T cells sorted from PBMCs, sampled roughly 24 months after vaccination. The CDR3 sequence: CSASGRAGVNPYEQYF. The CDR3, as DNA: TGCAGTGCTAGCGGGAGGGCCGGGGTTAATCCCTACGAGCAGTACTTC.